These 29 T cell receptor beta chains were all obtained from the same sample, sequenced in a study of shared clonotypes between healthy human individuals. TCRdb's copy holds only in-frame clones and misses some; the assay was immunoSEQ multiplex PCR. Among around 2,000,000 clones listed, roughly 94% were seen once. Naive CD8 cells, CD45RO-negative and positively selected for CCR7, excluded terminally differentiated effector memory CD45RA+ cells. The sequencing sample was made of naive CD8+ T cells sorted from blood. Receptor source: a man younger than 35 in good health.

The V gene is TRBV7-6, the J gene TRBJ2-2; D gene uncertain. Trimming removed 5 bases from V and 4 bases from J, with 14 bases in between. Germline V CDR1 and CDR2: SGHVS, FNYEAQ. CDR3 length equals 15 residues. CDR3: CASSPTLGVTGELFF. CDR3 bases: TGTGCCAGCAGCCCCACCCTTGGCGTCACCGGGGAGCTGTTTTTT.

This clone was counted between two and nine times. J is TRBJ1-6 and V is TRBV28; D might be TRBD1 (5 bases). Trimming removed 3 bases from V and 7 bases from J, with 22 bases in between. The CDR3 spans 18 residues. CDR1 MDHEN and CDR2 SYDVKM come from the germline V gene. Here the CDR3 DNA reads TGTGCCAGCAGTTTCCCCCCCGACGGGGAAGAGGGGAATTCACCCCTCCACTTT. Encoded protein: CASSFPPDGEEGNSPLHF.

This chain uses TRBV11-2 with TRBJ2-5; TRBD2 matches 8 bases. There are 15 residues in the CDR3. Trimming cost V 3 bases and J 2 bases; bases outside gene matches: 5. Germline V gene lookup returns CDR1 SGHAT and CDR2 FQNNGV. The CDR3 DNA reads TGTGCCAGCAGCTTGCGGCGGGGGGCGCAAGAGACCCAGTACTTC. This translates into CASSLRRGAQETQYF.

The chain joins TRBV7-9 to TRBJ1-4; 9 bases align to TRBD1. The CDR3 consists of 16 residues. The trim removed 1 base at V and 4 bases at J, leaving 4 bases unmatched. Germline assignment: CDR1 SEHNR and CDR2 FQNEAQ (reference sequence). The CDR3 coding sequence is TGTGCCAGCAGCTTAGTTGGGACAGGGAATAATGAAAAACTGTTTTTT. Protein product: CASSLVGTGNNEKLFF.

The V and J genes are TRBV7-2 and TRBJ1-3; D gene unclear. In germline, CDR1 is SGHTA, CDR2 FQGNSA. The V gene lost 3 bases and the J gene lost 0 bases, with 12 bases spanning the gap. The CDR3 extends over 16 amino acids. For the CDR3, the DNA is TGTGCCAGCAGCTTTTCCCGGCTGAACTCTGGAAACACCATATATTTT. This sequence encodes CASSFSRLNSGNTIYF.

V and J are TRBV6-6 and TRBJ2-2; no reliable D call. Per germline, CDR1 MNHNY and CDR2 SVGAGI (reference sequence). The CDR3 runs to 14 residues. Between the trimmed V and J ends, which lost 7 bases and 0 bases, there was a span of 9 bases. The CDR3 DNA is TGTGCCAGCAACGGTTTCGCGAACACCGGGGAGCTGTTTTTT. This encodes CASNGFANTGELFF.

This clone was picked up a small number of times. This chain connects TRBV15 to TRBJ1-5; TRBD1 might be the D (6 bases). Germline V lookup: CDR1 LNHNV, CDR2 YYDKDF (reference sequence). The CDR3 runs to 15 residues. The V end lost 3 bases, the J end lost 2 bases, and 11 bases lay between the germline ends. The CDR3 nucleotides read TGTGCCACCAGCAGGGACAGCTTTGGCAATCAGCCCCAGCATTTT. Translated, it gives CATSRDSFGNQPQHF.

The chain uses TRBV2 and TRBJ2-3; perhaps TRBD2 as D (6 bases). This CDR3 has 12 amino acids. Germline V gene sequence: CDR1 SNHLY, CDR2 FYNNEI. The V end lost 11 bases, the J end lost 4 bases, and 13 bases lay between the germline ends. In DNA form, the CDR3 reads TGTGCCCTCGGGGGACGCTCAGATACGCAGTATTTT. It encodes CALGGRSDTQYF.

The V and J genes are TRBV19 and TRBJ2-7, with 8 bases identical to TRBD2. The CDR3 contains 15 residues. After removal of 7 bases from V and 2 bases from J, the junction contained 10 bases not matched to a gene. Germline V gene data show CDR1 as LNHDA and CDR2 as SQIVND (reference sequence). CDR3: CASKFTLAGTYEQYF. In nucleotides, the CDR3 is TGTGCCAGTAAATTCACGTTAGCGGGAACCTACGAGCAGTACTTC.

V is TRBV6-5 and J is TRBJ1-2; tentatively, D is TRBD1 (5 bases). This CDR3 has 16 amino acids. V was cut by 2 bases and J by 0 bases, with 13 bases left in between. Germline assignment: CDR1 MNHEY and CDR2 SVGAGI. DNA for the CDR3: TGTGCCAGCAGTTACGGGACCGAACTTACTAACTATGGCTACACCTTC. It is translated as CASSYGTELTNYGYTF.

The chain uses TRBV15 and TRBJ1-3; the D gene is possibly TRBD1 (5 bases). The V gene's germline CDR1 is LNHNV and CDR2 YYDKDF (reference sequence). Trimming pared 4 bases from V and 0 bases from J, leaving 13 bases between. The CDR3 extends over 16 amino acids. The CDR3 loop is CATSKMGRTSGNTIYF. For the CDR3, the DNA is TGTGCCACCAGCAAGATGGGACGGACCTCTGGAAACACCATATATTTT.

Here the CDR3 reads CASSLGVEGGNQPQHF. In nucleotides, the CDR3 is TGTGCCAGCAGCTTAGGGGTTGAAGGTGGCAATCAGCCCCAGCATTTT. The chain is built from TRBV13 and TRBJ1-5; no clear D gene. Germline CDR1 PRHDT, CDR2 FYEKMQ (reference sequence). The CDR3 runs 16 residues. Trimming removed 0 bases at V and 2 bases at J, with 11 bases between.

V is TRBV30 and J is TRBJ1-1; perhaps TRBD1 as D (6 bases). With 1 base removed from V and 1 base from J, the gap between germline ends came to 16 bases. CDR3 size: 16 residues. Germline values: CDR1 GTSNPN, CDR2 SVGIG (reference sequence). Here the CDR3 reads CAWSASGWDKNTEAFF. As DNA, the CDR3 is TGTGCCTGGAGTGCCTCCGGCTGGGACAAGAACACTGAAGCTTTCTTT.

The V call is TRBV28, the J call TRBJ2-5; 12 bases line up with TRBD2. V lost 5 bases, J lost 0 bases, and 1 base stayed unmatched. Germline CDR1 is MDHEN and CDR2 is SYDVKM. The CDR3 loop spans 15 amino acids. For the CDR3, the DNA is TGTGCCAGCAGTGGACTAGCGGGGCACCAAGAGACCCAGTACTTC. The encoded protein is CASSGLAGHQETQYF. The full variable domain, completed using reference TRBV28 and TRBJ2-5, is DVKVTQSSRYLVKRTGEKVFLECVQDMDHENMFWYRQDPGLGLRLIYFSYDVKMKEKGDIPEGYSVSREKKERFSLILESASTNQTSMYLCASSGLAGHQETQYFGPGTRLLVL.

This clone is a singleton in its sample. The genes are TRBV23-1 and TRBJ2-3; possibly TRBD1 for D (6 bases). TRBV23-1 qualifies as an ORF whose function is uncertain. The CDR3 sequence is 15 residues long. Trimming stripped 2 bases from V and 0 bases from J, with 9 bases between. Here the CDR3 reads CASSQQGTSTDTQYF. CDR3 nucleotides: TGCGCCAGCAGTCAACAAGGGACAAGCACAGATACGCAGTATTTT.

The chain joins TRBV9 to TRBJ2-7; unclear D gene. Germline V gives CDR1 SGDLS, CDR2 YYNGEE. The CDR3 is made up of 13 amino acids. V shed 3 bases and J shed 4 bases, with 11 bases lying between them. DNA of the CDR3: TGTGCCAGCAGCGCCCATTCGGCTTACGAGCAGTACTTC. Protein product: CASSAHSAYEQYF.

The V and J genes are TRBV19 and TRBJ2-3; 10 bases agree with TRBD2. V lost 6 bases to trimming and J lost 0 bases; unmatched junction nucleotides: 9. CDR1 is LNHDA, CDR2 SQIVND, per germline (reference sequence). This CDR3 contains 17 residues. The CDR3 bases are TGTGCCAGTAGACAGGCCTTGGGACTAGCGAGCACAGATACGCAGTATTTT. Translated: CASRQALGLASTDTQYF.

The chain couples TRBV9 to TRBJ2-3; 8 bases line up with TRBD2. V lost 0 bases to trimming and J lost 2 bases; unmatched junction nucleotides: 5. This CDR3 is 16 amino acids long. CDR1 and CDR2 (germline): SGDLS, YYNGEE. CDR3 in amino acids: CASSVGSGRDTDTQYF. CDR3 in DNA: TGTGCCAGCAGCGTAGGCTCCGGGAGGGACACAGATACGCAGTATTTT.

This sequence joins TRBV9 and TRBJ2-1; weak D call: TRBD1 (8 bases). Germline V gene lookup returns CDR1 SGDLS and CDR2 YYNGEE. V was clipped by 4 bases and J by 0 bases, with 23 bases between them. CDR3 length: 19 residues. The CDR3 here is CASSTRLAGGLISYNEQFF. CDR3 DNA: TGTGCCAGCAGCACTAGACTAGCAGGGGGCCTTATCTCCTACAATGAGCAGTTCTTC.

The chain has TRBV5-1 and TRBJ1-2; 8 bases are a match to TRBD1. With 4 bases clipped from V and 0 bases from J, the junction kept 5 bases outside the gene matches. The CDR3 is 15 amino acids. CDR1 and CDR2 (germline): SGHRS, YFSETQ. The CDR3 DNA reads TGCGCCAGCAGCGAGACAGGGGCATCTAACTATGGCTACACCTTC. Protein sequence: CASSETGASNYGYTF.

The V and J genes are TRBV6-5 and TRBJ1-2; D possibly corresponds to TRBD1 (6 bases). V shed 7 bases and J shed 4 bases, with 19 bases lying between them. This CDR3 contains 15 residues. Germline loops: CDR1 MNHEY, CDR2 SVGAGI. The CDR3 coding sequence is TGTGCCAGCACTCCCTCCCTAACAGGGCGCTATGGCTACACCTTC. It specifies CASTPSLTGRYGYTF.

The chain carries TRBV7-9 and TRBJ2-5; D not certain. V lost 5 bases and J lost 1, with 14 bases in between. From germline, CDR1 is SEHNR and CDR2 FQNEAQ (reference sequence). This CDR3 comprises 15 residues. The CDR3 DNA is TGTGCCAGCAGCGGGCCCGCGGACCCCCAAGAGACCCAGTACTTC. Translated: CASSGPADPQETQYF.

The chain uses TRBV5-4 and TRBJ1-2; the D gene is possibly TRBD1 (6 bases). The CDR3 has 13 amino acids. The germline V gene has CDR1 SGHNT and CDR2 YYREEE (reference sequence). The V and J ends lost 2 bases and 6 bases respectively, with 11 bases between them. CDR3: CASSFQGGDGYTF. CDR3 coding DNA: TGTGCCAGCAGCTTTCAAGGGGGGGATGGCTACACCTTC.

The chain recombines TRBV7-9 with TRBJ1-1, with 10 bases that match TRBD1. The CDR3 consists of 14 residues. V trimming: 5 bases; J trimming: 4 bases; junction bases outside the gene matches: 4. Looked up from germline, CDR1 is SEHNR and CDR2 is FQNEAQ (reference sequence). In DNA, the CDR3 is TGTGCCAGCAGCCCCCGGGACAGGGGCACTGAAGCTTTCTTT. Translating it yields CASSPRDRGTEAFF.

The V and J genes are TRBV7-6 and TRBJ2-1; 9 bases align to TRBD1. V was clipped by 4 bases and J by 7 bases; unmatched bases: 5. The CDR3 sequence is 14 residues long. The V gene's germline CDR1 is SGHVS and CDR2 FNYEAQ. In nucleotides, the CDR3 is TGTGCCAGCAGCTCCCCGGACAGGGGTAATGAGCAGTTCTTC. Translated, it gives CASSSPDRGNEQFF.

The chain recombines TRBV6-5 with TRBJ2-7, with D possibly matching TRBD2 (5 bases). The CDR3 loop spans 14 amino acids. V lost 5 bases and J lost 1, with 12 bases in between. CDR1 is MNHEY and CDR2 is SVGAGI in the germline V gene. The CDR3 nucleotides are TGTGCCAGCAGTCCGTCCGGGGAGTCCTACGAGCAGTACTTC. Its protein is CASSPSGESYEQYF.

V is TRBV21-1 and J is TRBJ1-2; the table's D call TRBD1 went unverified against the DNA. TRBV21-1 is a documented pseudogene. The CDR3 runs 17 residues. The DNA of the CDR3 is TGTGCCAGCAGCAAAAATACATCAGGGGAGCATAACTATGGCTACACCTTC. This codes for CASSKNTSGEHNYGYTF.

Concerning this clone: Other DNA sequences in the sample encode the same CDR3. This chain connects TRBV19 to TRBJ1-5; a possible D gene is TRBD1 (6 bases). The CDR3 runs 14 residues. The V and J ends lost 3 bases and 7 bases respectively, with 13 bases between them. Germline values: CDR1 LNHDA, CDR2 SQIVND (reference sequence). The CDR3 DNA is TGTGCCAGTAGTATTCGGGACATCGGGCAGCCCCAGCATTTT. This sequence encodes CASSIRDIGQPQHF.

The chain is built from TRBV11-2 and TRBJ2-5, with 10 bases that match TRBD2. The CDR3 length is 16 residues. Per the germline V gene, CDR1 is SGHAT and CDR2 is FQNNGV. V was pared by 2 bases and J by 3 bases, with 6 bases of the junction left unmatched. CDR3 loop: CASSLKAGGPEETQYF. Here the CDR3 DNA reads TGTGCCAGCAGCTTAAAAGCGGGAGGGCCGGAAGAGACCCAGTACTTC.